The TCR beta chain under discussion was sequenced for a study of cytomegalovirus exposure and HLA in healthy donors. The PCR employed 60 Vbeta primers together with 13 Jbeta primers. TCRdb keeps only in-frame clones here, not all; method: immunoSEQ multiplex PCR. Of over 150,000 clones in the sample, around 80% were seen once. Sequencing was done on a sample of PBMCs. This TCR came from a man aged 35 to 55 in good health and CMV-seronegative.

CDR3 amino acids: CASSETGNNQPQHF. Written as DNA, the CDR3 is TGTGCCAGCAGTGAAACAGGAAACAATCAGCCCCAGCATTTT. V is TRBV28 and J is TRBJ1-5; D perhaps matches TRBD1 (5 bases). Germline CDR1 and CDR2: MDHEN and SYDVKM. V lost 5 bases and J 3 bases, leaving 11 bases between the germline ends. There are 14 residues in the CDR3.